The 9 T cell receptor beta chains below come from one sample, sequenced in a study of memory CD4+ T cells and cytomegalovirus serostatus. The table came from immunoSEQ multiplex PCR; TCRdb's copy has only in-frame clones and leaves some out. The data hold about 42,000 clones, with roughly 78% observed a single time. The sort gate was single viable CD3+CD4+CD8-CD45RO+ cells for memory CD4+ T cells. The sample consisted of memory CD4+ T cells from blood. The receptors come from an adult in good health and CMV-seronegative.

The chain recombines TRBV6-6 with TRBJ2-3, with 11 bases matching TRBD2. From germline, CDR1 is MNHNY and CDR2 SVGAGI (reference sequence). Trimming removed 4 bases from V and 5 bases from J; junction bases left unmatched: 2. CDR3 length: 14 residues. CDR3 sequence (DNA): TGTGCCAGCAGTTTAGGACTAGCGGGAGATACGCAGTATTTT. As protein: CASSLGLAGDTQYF.

This clone qualifies as medium-sized (0.01 to 0.1%). The rearrangement joins TRBV28 to TRBJ2-4; TRBD1 agrees at 7 bases. The germline gives CDR1 MDHEN, CDR2 SYDVKM. V trimming: 6 bases; J trimming: 1 base; junction bases outside the gene matches: 6. The CDR3 extends over 15 amino acids. In DNA form, the CDR3 reads TGTGCCAGCAGGAAAGGGGGCCAGGCCAAAAACATTCAGTACTTC. Its translation: CASRKGGQAKNIQYF.

This rearrangement joins TRBV18 to TRBJ1-1, with D uncertain. Germline values: CDR1 KGHSH, CDR2 LQKENI. The CDR3 has 14 amino acids. Trimming stripped 3 bases from V and 4 bases from J, with 12 bases between. CDR3 protein: CASSPTKTATEAFF. The CDR3 region has the DNA TGTGCCAGCTCACCGACGAAGACGGCCACTGAAGCTTTCTTT.

This chain links TRBV5-1 with TRBJ2-5; possibly TRBD2 for D (5 bases). The CDR3 contains 14 residues. Germline-derived CDR1 and CDR2 are SGHRS and YFSETQ. V shed 4 bases and J shed 2 bases, with 12 bases lying between them. CDR3 sequence reads: CASSPGGGQETQYF. Written as DNA, the CDR3 is TGCGCCAGCAGCCCTGGTGGAGGTCAAGAGACCCAGTACTTC.

As for this clone: Other DNA sequences in this specimen translate into the identical CDR3. This chain uses TRBV6-1 with TRBJ2-7; D is ambiguous. The CDR3 has 12 residues. CDR1 is MNHNS and CDR2 is SASEGT in the germline V gene. V lost 3 bases, J lost 3 bases, and 6 bases lay in between. CDR3 sequence: CASSEHRYEQYF. CDR3 bases: TGTGCCAGCAGTGAGCACCGCTACGAGCAGTACTTC.

This clone was counted only a few times. The chain has TRBV11-1 and TRBJ2-2; D is uncertain. Between the trimmed V and J ends, which lost 7 bases and 3 bases, there was a span of 9 bases. Per the germline V gene, CDR1 is SGHAT and CDR2 is FQDESV (reference sequence). The CDR3 consists of 13 residues. This CDR3 reads CASTPQDTGELFF. CDR3 DNA sequence: TGTGCCAGCACGCCCCAAGACACCGGGGAGCTGTTTTTT.

This chain links TRBV9 with TRBJ1-1, with a tentative D call TRBD1 (6 bases). The CDR3 has 14 amino acids. V was clipped by 3 bases and J by 1 base, with 10 bases between them. Germline V lookup: CDR1 SGDLS, CDR2 YYNGEE. The CDR3 DNA sequence: TGTGCCAGCAGCGCCCTGACAGGGAACACTGAAGCTTTCTTT. The encoded protein is CASSALTGNTEAFF.

CDR3 amino acids: CASSLIWGRGGEYTQYF. The CDR3 region has the DNA TGCGCCAGCAGCTTGATCTGGGGGCGGGGGGGCGAATATACGCAGTATTTT. J is TRBJ2-3 and V is TRBV5-1; TRBD2 matches at 9 bases. The CDR3 spans 17 residues. In germline, CDR1 is SGHRS, CDR2 YFSETQ. The junction had 13 bases not matched to a gene; V was cut back by 1 base and J by 7 bases. The variable domain in full, with the rest retrieved from reference TRBV5-1 and TRBJ2-3, is KAGVTQTPRYLIKTRGQQVTLSCSPISGHRSVSWYQQTPGQGLQFLFEYFSETQRNKGNFPGRFSGRQFSNSRSEMNVSTLELGDSALYLCASSLIWGRGGEYTQYFGPGTRLTVL.

This clone has more than one count but fewer than ten. The chain uses TRBV6-6 and TRBJ1-6; D might be TRBD1 (6 bases). V was cut by 6 bases and J by 16 bases, with 13 bases left in between. The CDR3 runs 11 residues. In germline, CDR1 is MNHNY, CDR2 SVGAGI (reference sequence). CDR3 sequence: CASSPAQGLHF. In DNA form, the CDR3 reads TGTGCCAGCAGCCCAGCACAGGGTCTCCACTTT.